Each of the 10 T cell receptor beta chains below was sequenced from the same sample in a study of control samples from healthy donors and cancer patients (dated by TCRdb to 2020 to 2022). The library was generated by the immunoSEQ multiplex PCR assay. In TCRdb, the immuneACCESS table is reduced to in-frame sequences with V and J assigned. These tables do not hold every clone; where another copy was compared, an unresolved V gene accounts for under half, and the others remain unexplained. Recorded for this sample are approximately 70,000 clones; roughly 86% of them occurred a single time. In total, the top ten clones hold approximately 2.3% of the sample. Input material: PBMCs. Receptors originate from a woman in her forties or fifties with head and neck cancer.

A few counts support this clone. This CDR3 reads CASKTTGRLHGYTF. The DNA for the CDR3 is TGTGCCAGCAAAACTACGGGACGGCTCCATGGCTACACCTTC. The chain carries TRBV6-5 and TRBJ1-2; TRBD1 might be the D (5 bases). From germline, CDR1 is MNHEY and CDR2 SVGAGI. This CDR3 comprises 14 residues. Trimming left V 7 bases short and J 6 bases short, with 18 bases between.

The gene calls are TRBV6-1 and TRBJ2-7, with a weak D call TRBD2 (5 bases). V was pared by 0 bases and J by 2 bases, with 17 bases between. The CDR3 consists of 17 residues. Germline loops: CDR1 MNHNS, CDR2 SASEGT. This CDR3 is CASSEALRNTGAYEQYF. The CDR3 region has the DNA TGTGCCAGCAGTGAAGCGCTAAGAAATACCGGGGCCTACGAGCAGTACTTC.

The chain combines TRBV6-2 or TRBV6-3 with TRBJ2-5; 11 nucleotides align to TRBD2. Germline CDR1 reads MNHEY; CDR2 reads SVGEGT. CDR3 size: 17 residues. J lost 4 bases, V lost 2 bases, and 9 bases had no gene match. CDR3 region: CASSYRGNLAGGETQYF. Written as DNA, the CDR3 is TGTGCCAGCAGTTACCGGGGCAATCTAGCGGGGGGAGAGACCCAGTACTTC.

This sequence joins TRBV7-9 and TRBJ2-7, with 8 nucleotides matching TRBD2. Germline lookup yields CDR1 SEHNR and CDR2 FQNEAQ (reference sequence). The CDR3 contains 17 residues. Trimming took 7 bases from V and 0 from J; bases not matched to a gene: 14. CDR3 DNA sequence: TGTGCCAGCACCCGGGTCGACGGGGGGGTGAGCTCCTACGAGCAGTACTTC. It yields the protein CASTRVDGGVSSYEQYF.

The V and J genes are TRBV18 and TRBJ2-7; the D call may be TRBD1 or TRBD2 (5 bases each). Germline CDR1 is KGHSH and CDR2 is LQKENI. The CDR3 runs to 13 residues. Trimming left V 3 bases short and J 6 bases short, with 12 bases between. Written as DNA, the CDR3 is TGTGCCAGCTCACCGGACGGGGCGGTCGAGCAGTACTTC. It codes for CASSPDGAVEQYF.

The rearrangement uses TRBV12-3 or TRBV12-4 and TRBJ2-5; D is possibly TRBD1 (5 bases). Trimming left V 6 bases short and J 2 bases short, with 10 bases between. The CDR3 loop spans 13 amino acids. The DNA of the CDR3 is TGTGCCAGCAGCCGCTCAGGGCAAGAGACCCAGTACTTC. This encodes CASSRSGQETQYF.

This clone was detected a few times. The chain carries TRBV3-1 (or the pseudogene TRBV3-2) and TRBJ1-1; the D gene is possibly TRBD1 (6 bases). V lost 4 bases to trimming and J lost 0 bases, with 18 bases between them. The CDR3 length is 17 residues. CDR1 and CDR2 from the germline V gene are LGHDT and YNNKEL (reference sequence). Here the CDR3 reads CASSPQTGGSLNTEAFF. CDR3 in DNA: TGTGCCAGCAGCCCCCAGACAGGCGGTTCCCTGAACACTGAAGCTTTCTTT.

A few counts support this clone. The chain recombines TRBV7-9 with TRBJ1-1, with D perhaps TRBD1 (5 bases). Trimming stripped 1 base from V and 8 bases from J, with 8 bases between. The CDR3 has 12 amino acids. Per germline, CDR1 SEHNR and CDR2 FQNEAQ (reference sequence). The CDR3: CASSLVDREAFF. The CDR3 DNA reads TGTGCCAGCAGCTTAGTTGACAGAGAAGCTTTCTTT.

In this sample, this clone turned up once. The chain has TRBV14 and TRBJ2-3, with 12 bases aligning to TRBD2. J gave up 7 bases and V 4 bases, and 6 bases lay outside the gene matches. Germline lookup yields CDR1 SGHDN and CDR2 FVKESK. CDR3 length: 15 residues. The CDR3 loop is CASSLGLAGQNTQYF. In DNA form, the CDR3 reads TGTGCCAGCAGCCTCGGACTAGCGGGGCAGAATACGCAGTATTTT. Full variable domain (rest looked up from reference TRBV14 and TRBJ2-3): EAGVTQFPSHSVIEKGQTVTLRCDPISGHDNLYWYRRVMGKEIKFLLHFVKESKQDESGMPNNRFLAERTGGTYSTLKVQPAELEDSGVYFCASSLGLAGQNTQYFGPGTRLTVL.

This clone was picked up one time. J is TRBJ2-7 and V is TRBV18, with 12 bases lining up with TRBD2. The CDR3 loop spans 16 amino acids. V shed 3 bases and J 2 bases; nucleotides not matched to a gene: 5. Germline V gives CDR1 KGHSH, CDR2 LQKENI. The CDR3 bases are TGTGCCAGCTCACCGCGACTAGCGGGGGACCCCTACGAGCAGTACTTC. It codes for CASSPRLAGDPYEQYF.